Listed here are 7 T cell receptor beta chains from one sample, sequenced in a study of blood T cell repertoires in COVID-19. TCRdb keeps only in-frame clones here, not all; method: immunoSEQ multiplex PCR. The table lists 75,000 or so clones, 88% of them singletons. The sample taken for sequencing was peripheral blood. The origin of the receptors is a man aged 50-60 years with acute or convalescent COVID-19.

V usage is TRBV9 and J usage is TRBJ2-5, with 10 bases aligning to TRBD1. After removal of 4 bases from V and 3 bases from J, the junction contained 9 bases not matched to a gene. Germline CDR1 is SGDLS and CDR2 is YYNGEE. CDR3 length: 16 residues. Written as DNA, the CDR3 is TGTGCCAGCAGCAAGGGACAGGGGATAAGTAAAGAGACCCAGTACTTC. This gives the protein CASSKGQGISKETQYF. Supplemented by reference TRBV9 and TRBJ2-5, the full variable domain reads DSGVTQTPKHLITATGQRVTLRCSPRSGDLSVYWYQQSLDQGLQFLIQYYNGEERAKGNILERFSAQQFPDLHSELNLSSLELGDSALYFCASSKGQGISKETQYFGPGTRLLVL.

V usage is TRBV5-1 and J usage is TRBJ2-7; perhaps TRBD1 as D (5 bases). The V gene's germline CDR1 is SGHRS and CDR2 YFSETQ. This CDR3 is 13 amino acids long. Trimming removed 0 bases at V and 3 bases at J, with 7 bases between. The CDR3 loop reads CASSLGQYYEQYF. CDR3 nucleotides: TGCGCCAGCAGCTTGGGACAGTACTACGAGCAGTACTTC.

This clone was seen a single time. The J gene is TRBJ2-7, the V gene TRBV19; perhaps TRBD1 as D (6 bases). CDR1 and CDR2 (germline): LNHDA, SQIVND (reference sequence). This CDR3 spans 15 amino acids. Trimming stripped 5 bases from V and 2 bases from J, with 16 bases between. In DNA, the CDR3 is TGTGCCAGTAGTCCCCAGGGGCCCGTCGCCTACGAGCAGTACTTC. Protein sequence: CASSPQGPVAYEQYF. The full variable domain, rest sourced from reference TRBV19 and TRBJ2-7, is DGGITQSPKYLFRKEGQNVTLSCEQNLNHDAMYWYRQDPGQGLRLIYYSQIVNDFQKGDIAEGYSVSREKKESFPLTVTSAQKNPTAFYLCASSPQGPVAYEQYFGPGTRLTVT.

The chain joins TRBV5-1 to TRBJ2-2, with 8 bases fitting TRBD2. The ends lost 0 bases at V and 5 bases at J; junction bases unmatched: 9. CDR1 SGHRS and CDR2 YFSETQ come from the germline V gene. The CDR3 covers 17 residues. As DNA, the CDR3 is TGCGCCAGCAGCTTGGCCGCCGGGGGGGCGGAGACCGGGGAGCTGTTTTTT. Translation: CASSLAAGGAETGELFF.

In nucleotides, the CDR3 is TGTGCCAGCAGCCCCCTCGAAGGGGGCTTGAACACTGAAGCTTTCTTT. Translated: CASSPLEGGLNTEAFF. The V and J genes are TRBV27 and TRBJ1-1, with TRBD1 matching 7 bases. After removal of 6 bases from V and 0 bases from J, the junction contained 10 bases not matched to a gene. This CDR3 comprises 16 residues. Per germline, CDR1 MNHEY and CDR2 SMNVEV (reference sequence).

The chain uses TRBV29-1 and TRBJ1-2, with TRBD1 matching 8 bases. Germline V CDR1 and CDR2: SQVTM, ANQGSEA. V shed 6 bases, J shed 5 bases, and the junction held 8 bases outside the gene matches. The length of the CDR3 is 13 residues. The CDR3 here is CSVPGTGTYGYTF. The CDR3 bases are TGCAGCGTCCCCGGGACAGGAACATATGGCTACACCTTC.

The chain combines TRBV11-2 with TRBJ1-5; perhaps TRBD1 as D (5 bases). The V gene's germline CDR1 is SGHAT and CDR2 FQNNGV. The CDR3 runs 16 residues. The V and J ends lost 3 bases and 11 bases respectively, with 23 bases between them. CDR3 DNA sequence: TGTGCCAGCAGCTTGAGAGCCAGACACACAGGCTGGGCCCAGCATTTT. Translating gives CASSLRARHTGWAQHF.